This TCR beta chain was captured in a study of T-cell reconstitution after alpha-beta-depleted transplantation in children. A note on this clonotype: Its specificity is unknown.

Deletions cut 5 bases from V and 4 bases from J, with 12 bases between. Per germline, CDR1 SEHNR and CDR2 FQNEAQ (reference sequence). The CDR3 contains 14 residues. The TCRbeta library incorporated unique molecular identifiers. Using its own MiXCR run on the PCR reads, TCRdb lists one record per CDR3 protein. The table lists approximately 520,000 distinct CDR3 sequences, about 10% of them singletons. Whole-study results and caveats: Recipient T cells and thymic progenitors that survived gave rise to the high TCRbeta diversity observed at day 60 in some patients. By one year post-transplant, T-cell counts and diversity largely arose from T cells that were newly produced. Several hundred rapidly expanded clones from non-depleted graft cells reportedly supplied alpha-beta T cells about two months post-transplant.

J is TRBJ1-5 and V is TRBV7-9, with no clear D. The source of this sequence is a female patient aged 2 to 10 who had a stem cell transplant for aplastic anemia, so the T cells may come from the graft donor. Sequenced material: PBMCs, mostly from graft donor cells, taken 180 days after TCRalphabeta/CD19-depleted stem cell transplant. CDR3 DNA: TGTGCCAGCAGCCAACGGGGTGATAATCAGCCCCAGCATTTT. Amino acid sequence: CASSQRGDNQPQHF. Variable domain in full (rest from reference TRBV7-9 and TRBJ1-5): DTGVSQNPRHKITKRGQNVTFRCDPISEHNRLYWYRQTLGQGPEFLTYFQNEAQLEKSRLLSDRFSAERPKGSFSTLEIQRTEQGDSAMYLCASSQRGDNQPQHFGDGTRLSIL.